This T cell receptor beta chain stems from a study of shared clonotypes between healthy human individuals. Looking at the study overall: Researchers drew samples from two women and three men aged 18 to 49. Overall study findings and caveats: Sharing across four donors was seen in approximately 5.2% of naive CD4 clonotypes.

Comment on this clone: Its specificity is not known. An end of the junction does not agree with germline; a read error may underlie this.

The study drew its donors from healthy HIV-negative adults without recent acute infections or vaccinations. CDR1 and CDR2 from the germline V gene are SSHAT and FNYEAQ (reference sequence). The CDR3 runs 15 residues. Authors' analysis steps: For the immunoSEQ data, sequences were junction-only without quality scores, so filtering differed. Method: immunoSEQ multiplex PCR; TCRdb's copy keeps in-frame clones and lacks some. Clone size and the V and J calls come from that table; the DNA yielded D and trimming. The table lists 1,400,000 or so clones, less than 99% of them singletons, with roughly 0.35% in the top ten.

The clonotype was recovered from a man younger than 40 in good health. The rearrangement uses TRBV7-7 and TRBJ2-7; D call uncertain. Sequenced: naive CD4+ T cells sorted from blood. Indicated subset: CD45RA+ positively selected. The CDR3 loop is CASSPNQPGTYEQYF. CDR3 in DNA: TGTGCTAGCAGCCCCAACCAGCCAGGCACCTACGAGCAGTACTTC.